This T cell receptor beta chain originates from a study of technical replicates of blood from a few donors. TCRdb's copy holds only in-frame clones and misses some; the assay was immunoSEQ multiplex PCR. The repertoire includes nearly 80,000 clones, approximately 96% of them detected once, and roughly 0.34% sits in the top ten. The CDR3 covers 13 residues. Trimming took off 3 bases at V and 3 bases at J, with 10 bases between the two ends. Germline-derived CDR1 and CDR2 are SGDLS and YYNGEE. The source is a human donor in good health. The chain couples TRBV9 to TRBJ2-7, with TRBD2 as a possible D gene (7 bases). The sample taken for sequencing was T cells isolated from PBMCs. DNA for the CDR3: TGTGCCAGCAGCGCGGGGGGCTTCTACGAGCAGTACTTC. Its translation: CASSAGGFYEQYF.